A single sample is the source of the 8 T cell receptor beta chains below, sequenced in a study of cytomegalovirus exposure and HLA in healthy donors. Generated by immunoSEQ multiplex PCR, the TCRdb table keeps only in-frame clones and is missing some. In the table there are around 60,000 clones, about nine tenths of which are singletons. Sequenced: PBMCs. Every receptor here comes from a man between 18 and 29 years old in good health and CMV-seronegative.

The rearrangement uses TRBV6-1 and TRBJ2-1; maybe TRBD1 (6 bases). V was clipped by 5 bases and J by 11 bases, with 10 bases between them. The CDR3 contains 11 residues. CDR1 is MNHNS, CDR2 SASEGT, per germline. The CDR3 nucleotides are TGTGCCAGCAGTTCCACAGGGAAGCAGTTCTTC. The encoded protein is CASSSTGKQFF.

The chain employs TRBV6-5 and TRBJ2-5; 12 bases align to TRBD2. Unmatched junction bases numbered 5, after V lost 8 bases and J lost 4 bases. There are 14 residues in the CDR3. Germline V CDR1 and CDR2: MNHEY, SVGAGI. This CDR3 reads CASGTSGSGETQYF. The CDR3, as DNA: TGTGCCAGCGGGACTAGCGGGTCTGGAGAGACCCAGTACTTC.

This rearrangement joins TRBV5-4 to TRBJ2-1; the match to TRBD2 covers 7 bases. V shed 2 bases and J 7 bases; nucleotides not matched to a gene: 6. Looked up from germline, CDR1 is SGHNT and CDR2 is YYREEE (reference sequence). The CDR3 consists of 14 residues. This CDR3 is CASSLQTGGNEQFF. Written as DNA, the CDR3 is TGTGCCAGCAGCTTACAGACGGGAGGAAATGAGCAGTTCTTC.

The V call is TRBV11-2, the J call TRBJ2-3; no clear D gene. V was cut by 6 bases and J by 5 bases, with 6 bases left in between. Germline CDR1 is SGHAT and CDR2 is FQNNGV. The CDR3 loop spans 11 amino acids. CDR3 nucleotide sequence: TGTGCCAGCAGTACGGGAGATACGCAGTATTTT. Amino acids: CASSTGDTQYF.

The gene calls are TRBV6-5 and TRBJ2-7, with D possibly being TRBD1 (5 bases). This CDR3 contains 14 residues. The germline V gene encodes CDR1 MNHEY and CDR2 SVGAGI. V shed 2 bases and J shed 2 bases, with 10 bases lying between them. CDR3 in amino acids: CASSYGQGTYEQYF. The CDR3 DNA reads TGTGCCAGCAGTTACGGGCAGGGAACCTACGAGCAGTACTTC.

The CDR3 sequence is CASSTNGGQGEAFF. In DNA, the CDR3 is TGTGCCAGCAGCACCAACGGGGGACAGGGCGAAGCTTTCTTT. The V and J genes are TRBV28 and TRBJ1-1; TRBD1 agrees at 9 bases. CDR3 length: 14 amino acids. Germline CDR1 and CDR2: MDHEN and SYDVKM. V lost 6 bases to trimming and J lost 8 bases; unmatched junction nucleotides: 10.

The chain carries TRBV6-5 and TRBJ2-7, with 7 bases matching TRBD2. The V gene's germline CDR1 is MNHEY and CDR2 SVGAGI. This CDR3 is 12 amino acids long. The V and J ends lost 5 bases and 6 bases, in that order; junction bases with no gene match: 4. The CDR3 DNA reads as TGTGCCAGCAGTCAGACTAGCCTCGAGCAGTACTTC. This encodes CASSQTSLEQYF.

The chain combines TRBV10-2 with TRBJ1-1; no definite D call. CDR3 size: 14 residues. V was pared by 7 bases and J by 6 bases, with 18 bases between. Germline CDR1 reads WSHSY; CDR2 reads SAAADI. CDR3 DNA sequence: TGCGCCAGCACGAATAGCGGGATCGGGCCTGAAGCTTTCTTT. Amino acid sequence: CASTNSGIGPEAFF.